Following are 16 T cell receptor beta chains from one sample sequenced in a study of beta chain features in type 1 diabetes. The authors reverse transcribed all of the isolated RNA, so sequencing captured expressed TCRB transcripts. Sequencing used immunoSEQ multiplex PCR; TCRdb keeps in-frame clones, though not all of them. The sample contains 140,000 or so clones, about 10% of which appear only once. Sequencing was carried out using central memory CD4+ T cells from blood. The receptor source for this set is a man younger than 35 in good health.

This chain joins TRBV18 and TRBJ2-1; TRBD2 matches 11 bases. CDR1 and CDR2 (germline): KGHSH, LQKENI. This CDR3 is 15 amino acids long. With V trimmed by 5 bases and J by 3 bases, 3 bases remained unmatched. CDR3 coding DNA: TGTGCCAGCTCAATGCTAGCGGGGGGCTACAATGAGCAGTTCTTC. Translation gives CASSMLAGGYNEQFF.

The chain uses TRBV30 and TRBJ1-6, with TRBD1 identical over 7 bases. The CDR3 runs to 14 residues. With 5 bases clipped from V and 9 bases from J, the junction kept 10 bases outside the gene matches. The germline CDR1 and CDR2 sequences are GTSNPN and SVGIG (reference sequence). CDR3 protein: CAWGAGGKASPLHF. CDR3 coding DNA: TGTGCCTGGGGGGCAGGGGGAAAGGCTTCACCCCTCCACTTT.

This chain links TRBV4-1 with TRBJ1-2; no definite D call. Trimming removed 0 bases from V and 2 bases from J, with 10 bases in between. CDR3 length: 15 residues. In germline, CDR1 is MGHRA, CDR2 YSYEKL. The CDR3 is CASSQDAGANYGYTF. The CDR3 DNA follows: TGCGCCAGCAGCCAAGATGCAGGCGCAAACTATGGCTACACCTTC.

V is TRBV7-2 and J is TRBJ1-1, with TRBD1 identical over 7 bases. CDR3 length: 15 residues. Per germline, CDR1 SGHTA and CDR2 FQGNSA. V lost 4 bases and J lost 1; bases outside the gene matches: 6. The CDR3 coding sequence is TGTGCCAGCAGCTCCCGACAGGGATGGAACACTGAAGCTTTCTTT. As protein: CASSSRQGWNTEAFF.

The CDR3 sequence is CASSLDRSSYEQYF. The CDR3 region has the DNA TGTGCCAGCAGTCTTGACAGGAGCTCCTACGAGCAGTACTTC. The chain couples TRBV2 to TRBJ2-7; D may be TRBD1 (6 bases). The CDR3 extends over 14 amino acids. From germline, CDR1 is SNHLY and CDR2 FYNNEI. Trimming cost V 5 bases and J 0 bases, with 11 bases left between them.

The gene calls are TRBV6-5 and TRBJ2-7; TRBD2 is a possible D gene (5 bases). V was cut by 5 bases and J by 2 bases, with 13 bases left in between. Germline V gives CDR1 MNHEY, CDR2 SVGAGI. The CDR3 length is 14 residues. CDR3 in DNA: TGTGCCAGCAGTCCCTTGGCCGGGACCTACGAGCAGTACTTC. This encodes CASSPLAGTYEQYF.

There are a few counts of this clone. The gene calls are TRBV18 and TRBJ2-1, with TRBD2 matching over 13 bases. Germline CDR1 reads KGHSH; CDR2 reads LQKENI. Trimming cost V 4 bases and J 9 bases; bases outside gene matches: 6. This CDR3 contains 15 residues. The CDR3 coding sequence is TGTGCCAGCTCACGGACTAGCGGGGGAGGTGGTGAGCAGTTCTTC. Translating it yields CASSRTSGGGGEQFF.

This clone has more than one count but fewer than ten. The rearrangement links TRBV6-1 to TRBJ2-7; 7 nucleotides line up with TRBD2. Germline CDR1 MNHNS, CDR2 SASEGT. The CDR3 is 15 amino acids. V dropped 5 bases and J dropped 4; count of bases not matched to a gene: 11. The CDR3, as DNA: TGTGCCAGCAGTACCCCGAGGGGAGGGGCGTACGAGCAGTACTTC. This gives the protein CASSTPRGGAYEQYF.

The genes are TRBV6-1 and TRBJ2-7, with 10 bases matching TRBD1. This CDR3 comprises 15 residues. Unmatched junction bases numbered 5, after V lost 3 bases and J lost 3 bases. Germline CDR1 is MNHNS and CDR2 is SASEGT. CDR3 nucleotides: TGTGCCAGCAGTGAGCGGGACAGGGGACTCTACGAGCAGTACTTC. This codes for CASSERDRGLYEQYF.

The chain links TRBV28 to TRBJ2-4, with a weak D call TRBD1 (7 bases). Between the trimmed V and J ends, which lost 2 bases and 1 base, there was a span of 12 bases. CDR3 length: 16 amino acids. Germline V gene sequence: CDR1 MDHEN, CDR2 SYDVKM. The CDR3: CASSLQGGSAKNIQYF. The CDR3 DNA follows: TGTGCCAGCAGTTTACAGGGGGGATCCGCCAAAAACATTCAGTACTTC. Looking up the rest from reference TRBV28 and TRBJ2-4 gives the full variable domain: DVKVTQSSRYLVKRTGEKVFLECVQDMDHENMFWYRQDPGLGLRLIYFSYDVKMKEKGDIPEGYSVSREKKERFSLILESASTNQTSMYLCASSLQGGSAKNIQYFGAGTRLSVL.

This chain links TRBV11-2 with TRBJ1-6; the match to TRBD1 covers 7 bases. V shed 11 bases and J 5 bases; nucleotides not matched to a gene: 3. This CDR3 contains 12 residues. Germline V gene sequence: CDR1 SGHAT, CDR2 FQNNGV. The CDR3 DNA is TGTGCCTCGACAGGGAATAATTCACCCCTCCACTTT. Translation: CASTGNNSPLHF.

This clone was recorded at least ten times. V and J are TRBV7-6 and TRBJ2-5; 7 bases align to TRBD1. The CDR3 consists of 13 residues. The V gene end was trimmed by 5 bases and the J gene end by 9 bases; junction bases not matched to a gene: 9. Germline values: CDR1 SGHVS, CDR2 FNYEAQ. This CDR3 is CASSLGQPPAQYF. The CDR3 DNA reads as TGTGCCAGCAGCCTGGGACAGCCCCCGGCCCAGTACTTC.

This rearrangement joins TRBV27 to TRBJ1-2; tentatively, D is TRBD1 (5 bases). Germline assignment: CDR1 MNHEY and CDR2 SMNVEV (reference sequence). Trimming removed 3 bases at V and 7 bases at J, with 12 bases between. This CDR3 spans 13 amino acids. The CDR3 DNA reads TGTGCCAGCAGTTTGGCAGGGATGGGTGGCTACACCTTC. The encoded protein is CASSLAGMGGYTF.

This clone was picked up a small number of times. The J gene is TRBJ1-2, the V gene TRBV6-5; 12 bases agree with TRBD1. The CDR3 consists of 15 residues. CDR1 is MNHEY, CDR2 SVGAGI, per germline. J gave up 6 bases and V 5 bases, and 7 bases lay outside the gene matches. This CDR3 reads CASSVPGQGAHGYTF. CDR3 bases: TGTGCCAGCAGTGTACCGGGACAGGGGGCTCATGGCTACACCTTC.

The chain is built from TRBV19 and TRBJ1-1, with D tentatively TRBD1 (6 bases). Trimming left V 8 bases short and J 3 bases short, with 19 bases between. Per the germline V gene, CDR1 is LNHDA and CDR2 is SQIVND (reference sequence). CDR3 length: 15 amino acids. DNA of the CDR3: TGTGCCAGTTCCGTGGGCAGGGGTTTTGACACTGAAGCTTTCTTT. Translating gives CASSVGRGFDTEAFF.

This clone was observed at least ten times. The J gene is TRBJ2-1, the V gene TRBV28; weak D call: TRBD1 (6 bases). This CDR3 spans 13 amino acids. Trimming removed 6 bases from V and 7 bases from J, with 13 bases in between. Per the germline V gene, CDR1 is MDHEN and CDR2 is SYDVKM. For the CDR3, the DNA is TGTGCCAGCAGCAGGACAGTGGTAAATGAGCAGTTCTTC. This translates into CASSRTVVNEQFF.